This is a list of T cell receptor beta chains from one sample in a study of T cell responses to AZD1222 COVID-19 vaccine. Clones were read by immunoSEQ multiplex PCR, and TCRdb kept only the in-frame ones, dropping some. The table shows around 130,000 clones, with about 86% occurring only once. This specimen consisted of peripheral blood, obtained on day 0 of AZD1222 vaccination. The source is an adult in good health. CDR3s include the opening cysteine and the closing phenylalanine or tryptophan. The D gene is left open where the match is weak. The listing skips clone size in some rows; elsewhere it reads once, few, many or a size class.

J gene,D gene,V gene,CDR3 length,clone size,CDR3 protein,CDR3 DNA
TRBJ2-1,TRBD2,TRBV3-1/TRBV3-2,16,NA,CASSQELAGVQNEQFF,TGTGCCAGCAGCCAAGAACTAGCGGGAGTTCAAAATGAGCAGTTCTTC
TRBJ1-4,NA,TRBV27,14,NA,CASSLNSGREKLFF,TGTGCCAGCAGTTTAAACTCCGGACGGGAAAAACTGTTTTTT
TRBJ2-1,TRBD1,TRBV7-7,14,many,CASSSGQSYNEQFF,TGTGCCAGCAGCTCGGGACAGTCCTACAATGAGCAGTTCTTC
TRBJ1-2,NA,TRBV5-1,14,NA,CASREGGADYGYTF,TGCGCCAGCAGGGAGGGGGGTGCCGACTATGGCTACACCTTC
TRBJ2-7,NA,TRBV5-5,15,NA,CASSLEGDSFYEQYF,TGTGCCAGCAGCTTGGAGGGGGATTCTTTCTACGAGCAGTACTTC
TRBJ2-1,NA,TRBV5-1,16,few,CASSLVVLDRDNEQFF,TGCGCCAGCAGCTTGGTAGTTCTAGACAGAGACAATGAGCAGTTCTTC
TRBJ1-5,NA,TRBV20-1,14,NA,CSASRIEGNQPQHF,TGCAGTGCTAGTCGGATCGAAGGCAATCAGCCCCAGCATTTT
TRBJ2-7,NA,TRBV7-9,14,NA,CASSRPGLSYEQYF,TGTGCCAGCAGCCGCCCGGGACTCTCCTACGAGCAGTACTTC
TRBJ1-5,NA,TRBV6-2/TRBV6-3,14,NA,CASSRPDSNQPQHF,TGTGCCAGCAGCCGCCCCGATAGCAATCAGCCCCAGCATTTT
TRBJ2-2,TRBD1,TRBV7-2,16,few,CASSKGQGAKTGELFF,TGTGCCAGCAGCAAGGGACAGGGGGCTAAAACCGGGGAGCTGTTTTTT
TRBJ2-5,TRBD1,TRBV29-1,15,NA,CSGGQGVTGQETQYF,TGCAGCGGAGGACAGGGGGTAACCGGCCAAGAGACCCAGTACTTC
TRBJ2-4,NA,TRBV4-1,18,NA,CASSPHSEVNLAKNIQYF,TGCGCCAGCAGCCCTCACAGCGAAGTTAACCTAGCCAAAAACATTCAGTACTTC
TRBJ1-1,NA,TRBV10-2,15,NA,CASSESGQGNTEAFF,TGCGCCAGCAGTGAGTCTGGTCAGGGGAACACTGAAGCTTTCTTT
TRBJ2-7,TRBD1,TRBV2,15,NA,CASSYAGTGLYEQYF,TGTGCCAGCAGTTACGCCGGGACAGGGCTCTACGAGCAGTACTTC
TRBJ2-5,NA,TRBV10-3,13,NA,CAISDPGGETQYF,TGTGCCATCAGTGATCCCGGCGGAGAGACCCAGTACTTC
TRBJ1-4,NA,TRBV4-1,14,NA,CASRRTVLNEKLFF,TGCGCCAGCAGGCGGACAGTCCTTAATGAAAAACTGTTTTTT
TRBJ1-1,TRBD1,TRBV7-2,14,NA,CASSATGGRTEAFF,TGTGCCAGCAGCGCGACAGGGGGGAGAACTGAAGCTTTCTTT
TRBJ1-6,NA,TRBV27,14,NA,CASKGLPLNSPLHF,TGTGCCAGCAAGGGCCTCCCGCTCAATTCACCCCTCCACTTT
TRBJ2-3,TRBD2,TRBV27,17,NA,CASSPLVAGGLKDTQYF,TGTGCCAGCAGTCCCCTCGTGGCGGGAGGCCTCAAGGATACGCAGTATTTT
TRBJ1-1,NA,TRBV27,13,NA,CASSLSGGTEAFF,TGTGCCAGCAGTTTATCAGGGGGAACTGAAGCTTTCTTT
TRBJ1-4,NA,TRBV27,13,NA,CASSFNRVEKLFF,TGTGCCAGCAGTTTTAACAGGGTTGAAAAACTGTTTTTT
TRBJ1-4,TRBD1,TRBV28,14,NA,CASSLMTGGEKLFF,TGTGCCAGCAGTTTAATGACAGGGGGTGAAAAACTGTTTTTT
TRBJ2-1,NA,TRBV5-1,17,NA,CASSLAPTAESYNEQFF,TGCGCCAGCAGCTTGGCCCCCACAGCGGAGTCCTACAATGAGCAGTTCTTC
TRBJ2-1,TRBD2,TRBV5-5,16,NA,CASIRGIAGGYNEQFF,TGTGCCAGCATTCGCGGTATAGCGGGGGGATACAATGAGCAGTTCTTC
TRBJ2-1,NA,TRBV6-5,13,NA,CASSFNRYNEQFF,TGTGCCAGCAGTTTTAACAGATACAATGAGCAGTTCTTC
TRBJ2-2,NA,TRBV5-1,14,NA,CASSLASVTGELFF,TGCGCCAGCAGCTTGGCTAGCGTCACCGGGGAGCTGTTTTTT
TRBJ2-4,NA,TRBV11-2,15,NA,CASSYGRGAKNIQYF,TGTGCCAGCAGCTACGGCAGGGGAGCCAAAAACATTCAGTACTTC
TRBJ1-2,NA,TRBV11-2,12,NA,CASSLVGDGYTF,TGTGCCAGCAGCTTAGTCGGGGATGGCTACACCTTC
TRBJ1-5,NA,TRBV7-2,12,NA,CASSQDTGTLNF,TGTGCCAGCAGCCAGGACACCGGAACCTTGAATTTT
TRBJ1-3,NA,TRBV3-1/TRBV3-2,13,NA,CASSQGQRNTIYF,TGTGCCAGCAGCCAAGGGCAGAGAAACACCATATATTTT
TRBJ2-2,NA,TRBV7-3,15,NA,CASSHTTTNTGELFF,TGTGCCAGCAGCCATACTACTACGAACACCGGGGAGCTGTTTTTT
TRBJ1-2,TRBD1,TRBV5-1,13,NA,CASSEGQGEGYTF,TGCGCCAGCAGTGAGGGACAGGGGGAAGGCTACACCTTC
TRBJ2-5,NA,TRBV19,16,NA,CASSIDDPTRGETQYF,TGTGCCAGTAGTATAGATGATCCCACGAGAGGGGAGACCCAGTACTTC
TRBJ1-4,NA,TRBV5-5,17,NA,CASSLAGTQRVNEKLFF,TGTGCCAGCAGCTTGGCCGGGACCCAACGGGTAAATGAAAAACTGTTTTTT
TRBJ1-2,TRBD1,TRBV6-5,14,NA,CASSMDRGLDGYTF,TGTGCCAGCAGTATGGACAGGGGGCTCGATGGCTACACCTTC
TRBJ2-2,NA,TRBV9,15,once,CASSPRGGIEGELFF,TGTGCCAGCAGCCCACGAGGGGGGATCGAGGGGGAGCTGTTTTTT
TRBJ1-6,TRBD1,TRBV2,16,NA,CASSMTGTNYNSPLHF,TGTGCCAGCAGCATGACAGGGACAAACTATAATTCACCCCTCCACTTT
TRBJ1-1,NA,TRBV6-5,14,NA,CASSQPPGNTEAFF,TGTGCCAGCAGCCAACCACCGGGGAACACTGAAGCTTTCTTT
TRBJ2-5,NA,TRBV24-1,14,NA,CATSDSWGQETQYF,TGTGCCACCAGTGACAGCTGGGGCCAAGAGACCCAGTACTTC
TRBJ2-3,NA,TRBV29-1,15,once,CSVEGYKREADTQYF,TGCAGCGTTGAAGGTTACAAGAGAGAAGCAGATACGCAGTATTTT
TRBJ2-5,TRBD2,TRBV6-4,14,once,CASSKEAGVETQYF,TGTGCCAGCAGTAAAGAGGCGGGGGTGGAGACCCAGTACTTC
TRBJ1-2,NA,TRBV11-2,14,few,CASSLGGAGYGYTF,TGTGCCAGCAGCTTAGGAGGGGCCGGCTATGGCTACACCTTC
TRBJ1-2,TRBD1,TRBV5-1,14,NA,CASSVSDRAYGYTF,TGCGCCAGCAGCGTTTCCGACAGGGCCTATGGCTACACCTTC
TRBJ2-1,TRBD2,TRBV9,18,NA,CASSVGVSGRFGDNEQFF,TGTGCCAGCAGCGTAGGAGTTAGCGGGAGGTTCGGGGACAATGAGCAGTTCTTC
TRBJ2-3,NA,TRBV5-4,15,NA,CASRDGTLASDTQYF,TGTGCCAGCAGGGACGGGACCCTAGCATCCGATACGCAGTATTTT
TRBJ1-5,TRBD1,TRBV19,15,NA,CASSTYGQENQPQHF,TGTGCCAGTAGTACTTACGGACAGGAAAATCAGCCCCAGCATTTT
TRBJ2-7,TRBD2,TRBV18,15,NA,CASSPGLAATGEQYF,TGTGCCAGCTCACCGGGACTAGCGGCAACCGGGGAGCAGTACTTC
TRBJ1-4,TRBD1,TRBV6-5,15,once,CASSLRDSFNEKLFF,TGTGCCAGCAGTTTGAGGGACAGCTTTAATGAAAAACTGTTTTTT
TRBJ1-1,NA,TRBV27,14,NA,CASGLRASDTEAFF,TGTGCCAGCGGGTTAAGGGCGTCGGACACTGAAGCTTTCTTT
TRBJ2-7,NA,TRBV3-1/TRBV3-2,13,NA,CASSQGTAREQYF,TGTGCCAGCAGCCAAGGGACCGCACGGGAGCAGTACTTC
TRBJ1-6,NA,TRBV5-1,14,NA,CASSLGQEHSPLHF,TGCGCCAGCAGCTTGGGGCAGGAACACTCACCCCTCCACTTT
TRBJ2-3,NA,TRBV7-8,13,NA,CASSYQGSDTQYF,TGTGCCAGCAGCTATCAGGGTTCAGATACGCAGTATTTT
TRBJ1-2,TRBD1,TRBV7-9,14,NA,CASGRQGPNYGYTF,TGTGCCAGCGGGAGACAGGGGCCTAACTATGGCTACACCTTC
TRBJ1-6,NA,TRBV6-6,16,NA,CASSYSGSGADSPLHF,TGTGCCAGCAGTTACTCGGGCTCGGGGGCGGATTCACCCCTCCACTTT
TRBJ2-7,TRBD1,TRBV7-2,14,NA,CASSLAGGGYEQYF,TGTGCCAGCAGCTTAGCAGGGGGCGGATACGAGCAGTACTTC
TRBJ2-1,NA,TRBV2,12,NA,CASSGGSDEQFF,TGTGCCAGCAGTGGTGGGTCAGATGAGCAGTTCTTC
TRBJ1-3,NA,TRBV6-5,14,NA,CASSQRPPLNTIYF,TGTGCCAGCAGTCAAAGACCTCCGTTGAACACCATATATTTT
TRBJ1-1,NA,TRBV12-3/TRBV12-4,13,NA,CASSLGDRTEAFF,TGTGCCAGCAGTTTAGGGGATAGGACTGAAGCTTTCTTT
TRBJ1-1,TRBD1,TRBV6-2/TRBV6-3,15,NA,CASSYPRGQGTEAFF,TGTGCCAGCAGTTACCCCAGGGGGCAGGGAACTGAAGCTTTCTTT
TRBJ1-3,NA,TRBV7-9,15,NA,CASSLAASRGNTIYF,TGTGCCAGCAGCTTAGCGGCGTCACGGGGAAACACCATATATTTT